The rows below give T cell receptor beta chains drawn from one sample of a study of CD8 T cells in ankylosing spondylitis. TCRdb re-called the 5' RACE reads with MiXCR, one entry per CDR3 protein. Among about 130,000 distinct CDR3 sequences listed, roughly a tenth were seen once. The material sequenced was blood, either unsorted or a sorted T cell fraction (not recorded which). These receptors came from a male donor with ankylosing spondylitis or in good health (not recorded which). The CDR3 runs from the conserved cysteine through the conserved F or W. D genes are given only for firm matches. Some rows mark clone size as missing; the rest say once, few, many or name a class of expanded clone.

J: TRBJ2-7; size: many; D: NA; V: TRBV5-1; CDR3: CASRLRGTGVYEQYF; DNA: TGCGCCAGCAGATTAAGAGGGACGGGAGTCTACGAGCAGTACTTC
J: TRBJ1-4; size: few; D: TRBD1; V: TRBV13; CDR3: CASCLSPGYRDRVNEKLFF; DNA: TGTGCCAGCTGCCTTAGCCCGGGATACCGGGACAGGGTTAATGAAAAACTGTTTTTT
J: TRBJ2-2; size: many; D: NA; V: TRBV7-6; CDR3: CASSFYSNTGELFF; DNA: TGTGCCAGCAGCTTCTACTCGAACACCGGGGAGCTGTTTTTT
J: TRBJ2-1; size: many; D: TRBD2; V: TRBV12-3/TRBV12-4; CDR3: CASSNRDYRNEQFF; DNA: TGTGCCAGCAGTAACCGGGACTACCGTAATGAGCAGTTCTTC
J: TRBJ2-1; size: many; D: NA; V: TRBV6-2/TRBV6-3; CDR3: CASSDKTRYNEQFF; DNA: TGTGCCAGCAGCGATAAGACGAGATACAATGAGCAGTTCTTC
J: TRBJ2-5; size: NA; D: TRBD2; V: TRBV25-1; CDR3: CASSPPSGGREETQYF; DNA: TGTGCCAGCAGTCCGCCCTCGGGGGGAAGAGAAGAGACCCAGTACTTC
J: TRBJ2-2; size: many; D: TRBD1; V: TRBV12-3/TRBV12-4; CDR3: CASSRDRVGELFF; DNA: TGTGCCAGCAGTAGGGACAGGGTCGGGGAGCTGTTTTTT
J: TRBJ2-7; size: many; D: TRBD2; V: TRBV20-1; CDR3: CSAPTSGSSYEQYF; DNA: TGCAGTGCTCCAACGAGCGGGAGCTCCTACGAGCAGTACTTC
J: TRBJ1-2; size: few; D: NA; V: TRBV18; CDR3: CASSPQSSWTGRTNYGYTF; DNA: TGTGCCAGCTCACCACAGAGTAGCTGGACCGGACGGACTAACTATGGCTACACCTTC
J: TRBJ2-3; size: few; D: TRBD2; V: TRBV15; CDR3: CATAPAGAGLSTDTQYF; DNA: TGTGCCACCGCCCCGGCTGGAGCGGGATTGAGCACAGATACGCAGTATTTT
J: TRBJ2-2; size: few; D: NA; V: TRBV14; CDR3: CASSHPGGSGELFF; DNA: TGTGCCAGCAGCCACCCGGGGGGCTCCGGGGAGCTGTTTTTT
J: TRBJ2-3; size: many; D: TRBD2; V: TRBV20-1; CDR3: CSARFPGGRAYDTQYF; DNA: TGCAGTGCTAGATTTCCAGGCGGGAGGGCGTACGATACGCAGTATTTT
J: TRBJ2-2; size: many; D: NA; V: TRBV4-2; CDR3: CASGTGITNTGELFF; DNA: TGTGCCAGCGGCACCGGGATCACGAACACCGGGGAGCTGTTTTTT
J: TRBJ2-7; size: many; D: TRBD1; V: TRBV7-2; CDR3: CASSPQGVSYEQYF; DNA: TGTGCCAGCAGCCCGCAGGGGGTTTCCTACGAGCAGTACTTC
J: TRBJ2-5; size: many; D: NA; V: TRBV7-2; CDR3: CASSLGWPTGVETQYF; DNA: TGTGCCAGCAGCTTAGGTTGGCCGACGGGGGTGGAGACCCAGTACTTC
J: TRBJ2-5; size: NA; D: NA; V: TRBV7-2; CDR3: CASSLITGRGETQYF; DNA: TGTGCCAGCAGCTTGATAACAGGGAGAGGAGAGACCCAGTACTTC
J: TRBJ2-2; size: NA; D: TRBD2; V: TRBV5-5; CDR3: CASSSGTSGNTGELFF; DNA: TGTGCCAGCAGCTCCGGGACTAGCGGGAACACCGGGGAGCTGTTTTTT
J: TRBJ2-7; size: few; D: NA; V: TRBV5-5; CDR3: CASSSSSQTFYEQYF; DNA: TGTGCCAGCAGTTCTAGCTCACAAACCTTCTACGAGCAGTACTTC
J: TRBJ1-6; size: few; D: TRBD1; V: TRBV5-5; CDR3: CASSRDRASNSPLHF; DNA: TGTGCCAGCAGTCGGGACAGGGCCAGTAATTCACCCCTCCACTTT
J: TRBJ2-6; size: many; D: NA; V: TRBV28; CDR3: CASSPGTGANVLTF; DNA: TGTGCCAGCAGTCCCGGGACAGGGGCCAACGTCCTGACTTTC
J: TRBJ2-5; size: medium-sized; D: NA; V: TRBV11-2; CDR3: CASTLTRSETQYF; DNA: TGTGCCAGCACCCTTACCAGGTCGGAGACCCAGTACTTC
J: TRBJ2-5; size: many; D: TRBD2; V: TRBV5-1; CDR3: CASSFGGGNQETQYF; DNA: TGCGCCAGCAGCTTCGGCGGGGGGAACCAAGAGACCCAGTACTTC
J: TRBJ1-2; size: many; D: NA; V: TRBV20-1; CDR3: CSARDPTLPHGYTF; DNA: TGCAGTGCTAGAGATCCCACTCTCCCTCATGGCTACACCTTC
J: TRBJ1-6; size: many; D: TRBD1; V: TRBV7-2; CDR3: CASSTGGSPLHF; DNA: TGTGCCAGCAGCACAGGGGGATCACCCCTCCACTTT
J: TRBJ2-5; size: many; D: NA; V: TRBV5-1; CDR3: CASSWGTNQETQYF; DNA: TGCGCCAGCAGCTGGGGGACAAACCAAGAGACCCAGTACTTC
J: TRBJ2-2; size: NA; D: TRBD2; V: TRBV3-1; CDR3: CAICSPGLAGAFNTGELFF; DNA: TGTGCCATCTGTTCCCCGGGACTAGCGGGAGCATTTAACACCGGGGAGCTGTTTTTT
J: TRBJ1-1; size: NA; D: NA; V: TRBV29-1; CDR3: CSVITYEAFF; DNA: TGCAGCGTAATCACCTACGAAGCTTTCTTT
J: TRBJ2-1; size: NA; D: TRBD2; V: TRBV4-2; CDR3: CASSQGAGAGGINEQFF; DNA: TGTGCCAGCAGCCAAGGGGCTGGGGCGGGAGGAATAAATGAGCAGTTCTTC
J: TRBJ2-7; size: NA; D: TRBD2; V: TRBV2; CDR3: CASKEGLAGVIYEQYF; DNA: TGTGCCAGCAAAGAGGGACTAGCGGGAGTAATCTACGAGCAGTACTTC
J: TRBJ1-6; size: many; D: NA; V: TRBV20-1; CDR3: CSARAVEGNSPLHF; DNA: TGCAGTGCTAGAGCGGTTGAAGGGAATTCACCCCTCCACTTT
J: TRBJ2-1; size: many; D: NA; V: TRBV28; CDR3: CASSLTGFGTYNEQFF; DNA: TGTGCCAGCAGTTTAACAGGGTTCGGGACCTACAATGAGCAGTTCTTC
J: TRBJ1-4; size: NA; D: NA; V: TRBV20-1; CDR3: CSARVSGVLNEKLFF; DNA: TGCAGTGCTAGAGTCTCCGGGGTACTTAATGAAAAACTGTTTTTT
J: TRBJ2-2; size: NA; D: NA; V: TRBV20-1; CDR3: CSAPGATGELFF; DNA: TGCAGTGCTCCGGGGGCCACCGGGGAGCTGTTTTTT
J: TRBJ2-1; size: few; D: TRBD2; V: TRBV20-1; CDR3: CSASGTTAGQFF; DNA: TGCAGTGCTAGTGGGACTACCGCTGGGCAGTTCTTC
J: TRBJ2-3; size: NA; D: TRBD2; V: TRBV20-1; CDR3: CSAISGRSDTQYF; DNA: TGCAGTGCTATTAGCGGGAGATCAGATACGCAGTATTTT
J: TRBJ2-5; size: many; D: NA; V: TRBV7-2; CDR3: CASSLGGGQETQYF; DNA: TGTGCCAGCAGCTTAGGTGGCGGCCAAGAGACCCAGTACTTC
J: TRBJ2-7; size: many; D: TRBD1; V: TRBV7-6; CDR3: CASSLSGQGFYEQYF; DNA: TGTGCCAGCAGCTTATCGGGACAGGGGTTCTACGAGCAGTACTTC
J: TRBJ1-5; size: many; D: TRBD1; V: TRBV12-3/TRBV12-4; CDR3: CASRTRGLGNQPQHF; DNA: TGTGCCAGCAGGACCAGGGGGCTTGGGAATCAGCCCCAGCATTTT
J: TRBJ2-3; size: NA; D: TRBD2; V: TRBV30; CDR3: CAWSMTGGPADTQYF; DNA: TGTGCCTGGAGTATGACGGGAGGCCCCGCAGATACGCAGTATTTT
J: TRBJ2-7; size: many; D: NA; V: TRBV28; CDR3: CASSSPGAGLYEQYF; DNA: TGTGCCAGCAGTTCCCCTGGGGCGGGGCTATACGAGCAGTACTTC
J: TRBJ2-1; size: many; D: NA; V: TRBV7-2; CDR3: CASSSQALSSYNEQFF; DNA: TGTGCCAGCAGCTCGCAAGCGCTTAGCTCCTACAATGAGCAGTTCTTC
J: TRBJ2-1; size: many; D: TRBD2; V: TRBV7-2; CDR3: CASSIPGGYNEQFF; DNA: TGTGCCAGCAGCATCCCGGGGGGATACAATGAGCAGTTCTTC
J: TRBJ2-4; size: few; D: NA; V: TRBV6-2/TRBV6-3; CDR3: CASSYFGGGRAKNIQYF; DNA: TGTGCCAGCAGTTACTTCGGAGGGGGAAGAGCCAAAAACATTCAGTACTTC